These T cell receptor beta chains were read from a single sample in a study of CD8 T cells in ankylosing spondylitis. Using its own MiXCR run on the 5' RACE reads, TCRdb lists one record per CDR3 protein. Of fewer than 250,000 distinct CDR3 sequences detected, around 19% appear once; the ten largest clones hold about 42%. Sequences were obtained from blood, either unsorted or a sorted T cell fraction (not recorded which). Receptors originate from a male donor with ankylosing spondylitis. Both conserved end residues are part of each CDR3. D genes are given only for firm matches. Rows give clone size only sometimes, using once, few, many, or a class for an expanded clone.

D gene: .; J gene: TRBJ1-1; clone size: .; V gene: TRBV5-6; CDR3 DNA: TGTGCCAGCAGCCCCCTTGGGACGGAGCTGGGGACTGAAGCTTTCTTT; CDR3 protein: CASSPLGTELGTEAFF
D gene: .; J gene: TRBJ1-2; clone size: .; V gene: TRBV5-1; CDR3 DNA: TGCGCCAGCAGCTACGAGGGACCAAACTATGGCTACACCTTC; CDR3 protein: CASSYEGPNYGYTF
D gene: .; J gene: TRBJ2-5; clone size: few; V gene: TRBV20-1; CDR3 DNA: TGCAGTGCTGAGGGGTGGGCCGAAGAGACCCAGTACTTC; CDR3 protein: CSAEGWAEETQYF
D gene: .; J gene: TRBJ1-2; clone size: .; V gene: TRBV13; CDR3 DNA: TGTGCCAGCAGCTCGATGGCGGCAGGGGCTAACTATGGCTACACCTTC; CDR3 protein: CASSSMAAGANYGYTF
D gene: TRBD2; J gene: TRBJ2-1; clone size: many; V gene: TRBV12-3/TRBV12-4; CDR3 DNA: TGTGCCAGCAGTTTCACTAGCGGGGTCTACAATGAGCAGTTCTTC; CDR3 protein: CASSFTSGVYNEQFF
D gene: .; J gene: TRBJ2-3; clone size: .; V gene: TRBV12-3/TRBV12-4; CDR3 DNA: TGTGCCAGCAGTTTTCAGAGCTCCACAGATACGCAGTATTTT; CDR3 protein: CASSFQSSTDTQYF
D gene: .; J gene: TRBJ2-2; clone size: .; V gene: TRBV4-1; CDR3 DNA: TGCGCCAGCAGCCAAGCGGATTTTGGAGAGCTGTTTTTT; CDR3 protein: CASSQADFGELFF
D gene: .; J gene: TRBJ2-1; clone size: .; V gene: TRBV12-3/TRBV12-4; CDR3 DNA: TGTGCCAGCCACTACGGCGGTGGGACTCTGAATGAGCAGTTCTTC; CDR3 protein: CASHYGGGTLNEQFF
D gene: .; J gene: TRBJ1-2; clone size: .; V gene: TRBV4-1; CDR3 DNA: TGCGCCAGCAGCCAACACAAGACGGCGGGAAATGGCTACACCTTC; CDR3 protein: CASSQHKTAGNGYTF
D gene: .; J gene: TRBJ2-6; clone size: .; V gene: TRBV14; CDR3 DNA: TGTGCCAGCAGCCAAGACCACGCGGCCATACGCTCTGGGGCCAACGTCCTGACTTTC; CDR3 protein: CASSQDHAAIRSGANVLTF
D gene: .; J gene: TRBJ2-1; clone size: .; V gene: TRBV11-3; CDR3 DNA: TGTGCCAGCAGCTTAGGGTCGGTTGAGCAGTTCTTC; CDR3 protein: CASSLGSVEQFF
D gene: .; J gene: TRBJ1-2; clone size: few; V gene: TRBV29-1; CDR3 DNA: TGCAGCGTTTTCGGAGGGAACTATGGCTACACCTTC; CDR3 protein: CSVFGGNYGYTF
D gene: .; J gene: TRBJ1-2; clone size: many; V gene: TRBV5-1; CDR3 DNA: TGCGCCAGCAGCGCGATGGACACGTCTTTCTATGGCTACACCTTC; CDR3 protein: CASSAMDTSFYGYTF
D gene: TRBD2; J gene: TRBJ2-7; clone size: .; V gene: TRBV27; CDR3 DNA: TGTGCCAGTTCGACTAGCGGAACCTACGAGCAGTACTTC; CDR3 protein: CASSTSGTYEQYF
D gene: .; J gene: TRBJ2-1; clone size: many; V gene: TRBV25-1; CDR3 DNA: TGTGCCAGCAGTGAAACCTGGGACGGTTACAATGAGCAGTTCTTC; CDR3 protein: CASSETWDGYNEQFF
D gene: TRBD1; J gene: TRBJ2-5; clone size: few; V gene: TRBV20-1; CDR3 DNA: TGCAGTGCTAGTGAATGGACAGGGCCGCAAGAGACCCAGTACTTC; CDR3 protein: CSASEWTGPQETQYF
D gene: TRBD2; J gene: TRBJ2-7; clone size: few; V gene: TRBV5-1; CDR3 DNA: TGCGCCAGCAGCTTGGGGCTAGCGGGAGGGCAGTCCTACGAGCAGTACTTC; CDR3 protein: CASSLGLAGGQSYEQYF
D gene: TRBD2; J gene: TRBJ2-3; clone size: many; V gene: TRBV10-3; CDR3 DNA: TGTGCCATCAGACTAGCGGGAGGTGGTCCAGATACGCAGTATTTT; CDR3 protein: CAIRLAGGGPDTQYF
D gene: TRBD1; J gene: TRBJ2-7; clone size: few; V gene: TRBV6-1; CDR3 DNA: TGTGCCAGCAGTGAAACAGGGGGAGGAGAGCAGTACTTC; CDR3 protein: CASSETGGGEQYF
D gene: .; J gene: TRBJ2-5; clone size: .; V gene: TRBV4-2; CDR3 DNA: TGTGCCAACAGCCAAGATCTCGGGGGCCTAGAGACCCAGTACTTC; CDR3 protein: CANSQDLGGLETQYF
D gene: .; J gene: TRBJ1-4; clone size: .; V gene: TRBV7-8; CDR3 DNA: TGTGCCAGCAGCTTAGAGGCCCGATCAACTAATGAAAAACTGTTTTTT; CDR3 protein: CASSLEARSTNEKLFF
D gene: .; J gene: TRBJ2-2; clone size: .; V gene: TRBV12-3/TRBV12-4; CDR3 DNA: TGTGCCGCAGCCCTGGGCCCGCTTGGTCAGGCCGGGGAGCTGTTTTTT; CDR3 protein: CAAALGPLGQAGELFF
D gene: .; J gene: TRBJ1-2; clone size: .; V gene: TRBV3-1; CDR3 DNA: TGTGCCAGCAGCCGTCAACTGGACTATGGCTACACCTTC; CDR3 protein: CASSRQLDYGYTF
D gene: TRBD1; J gene: TRBJ1-2; clone size: few; V gene: TRBV29-1; CDR3 DNA: TGCAGCGTTGACTCTCTGGCAGGGGGCGGTTATGGCTACACCTTC; CDR3 protein: CSVDSLAGGGYGYTF
D gene: .; J gene: TRBJ1-4; clone size: few; V gene: TRBV12-3/TRBV12-4; CDR3 DNA: TGTGCCAGCAGTTTTGGGAGTGGAAATGAAAAACTGTTTTTT; CDR3 protein: CASSFGSGNEKLFF
D gene: TRBD1; J gene: TRBJ2-7; clone size: .; V gene: TRBV20-1; CDR3 DNA: TGCAGTGCCCAAACCGGACAGGCTTACGAGCAGTACTTC; CDR3 protein: CSAQTGQAYEQYF
D gene: TRBD2; J gene: TRBJ2-7; clone size: few; V gene: TRBV3-1; CDR3 DNA: TGTGCCAGCAGCTTGAGAGTAGCGGGAGGAAACGAGCAGTACTTC; CDR3 protein: CASSLRVAGGNEQYF
D gene: .; J gene: TRBJ2-1; clone size: few; V gene: TRBV9; CDR3 DNA: TGTGCCAGCAGCGTTGAGGACAGCTACAATGAGCAGTTCTTC; CDR3 protein: CASSVEDSYNEQFF
D gene: .; J gene: TRBJ1-1; clone size: .; V gene: TRBV4-3; CDR3 DNA: TGCGCCAGCAGCCAAGACGGGGGTGGGACTGAAGCTTTCTTT; CDR3 protein: CASSQDGGGTEAFF
D gene: TRBD1; J gene: TRBJ1-4; clone size: .; V gene: TRBV9; CDR3 DNA: TGTGCCAGCAGCGCCGCAGGGGGCGGTGAAAAACTGTTTTTT; CDR3 protein: CASSAAGGGEKLFF
D gene: TRBD2; J gene: TRBJ2-1; clone size: .; V gene: TRBV7-2; CDR3 DNA: TGTGCCAGCAGCTTAACGACTAGCGGGACCTACAATGAGCAGTTCTTC; CDR3 protein: CASSLTTSGTYNEQFF
D gene: .; J gene: TRBJ2-7; clone size: few; V gene: TRBV20-1; CDR3 DNA: TGCAGTGCGTTCGCTTTGGGCGGCTCCTACGAGCAGTACTTC; CDR3 protein: CSAFALGGSYEQYF
D gene: .; J gene: TRBJ2-2; clone size: .; V gene: TRBV4-3; CDR3 DNA: TGCGCCAGCAGCCAAGAGGGTCCGTGGGCAGGGGTGACCGGGGAGCTGTTTTTT; CDR3 protein: CASSQEGPWAGVTGELFF
D gene: .; J gene: TRBJ2-7; clone size: .; V gene: TRBV7-8; CDR3 DNA: TGTGCCAGCAGCTTAGTCGGGGGTTACACCTACGAGCAGTACTTC; CDR3 protein: CASSLVGGYTYEQYF
D gene: .; J gene: TRBJ1-1; clone size: many; V gene: TRBV29-1; CDR3 DNA: TGCAGCGTTGAGCAGGGTGGCACTGAAGCTTTCTTT; CDR3 protein: CSVEQGGTEAFF
D gene: TRBD1; J gene: TRBJ2-1; clone size: few; V gene: TRBV11-2; CDR3 DNA: TGTGCCAGCACCCGGGGGACAGGGGTTAATGAGCAGTTCTTC; CDR3 protein: CASTRGTGVNEQFF
D gene: TRBD2; J gene: TRBJ2-3; clone size: .; V gene: TRBV11-2; CDR3 DNA: TGTGCCAGCAGCTCAGGACTAGCGGGGGGGCCATCCCCAGATACGCAGTATTTT; CDR3 protein: CASSSGLAGGPSPDTQYF